The 19 T cell receptor beta chains given below trace back to one sample, sequenced in a study of T-cell reconstitution after alpha-beta-depleted transplantation in children. For TCRbeta, the library was prepared with unique molecular identifiers. Each CDR3 protein gets one entry after TCRdb re-called the PCR reads with MiXCR. This sample has about 58,000 distinct CDR3 sequences; 40% to 55% occur once, and the top ten carry roughly 98%. Sequencing used PBMCs, mostly from graft donor cells, obtained 360 days after TCRalphabeta/CD19-depleted stem cell transplant. These receptors were collected from a male patient under 18 who had a stem cell transplant for acute lymphoblastic leukemia, so the T cells may come from the graft donor.

The CDR3 region has the DNA TGTGCCAGCAGCGCGCTAGCAGAGTGGGTTCCAAACATTCAGTACTTC. This codes for CASSALAEWVPNIQYF. The chain has TRBV7-2 and TRBJ2-4, with D maybe TRBD2 (5 bases). V was pared by 5 bases and J by 6 bases, with 20 bases between. CDR1 and CDR2 from the germline V gene are SGHTA and FQGNSA. The CDR3 is made up of 16 amino acids.

The chain combines TRBV6-1 with TRBJ2-5, with 9 nucleotides matching TRBD2. The CDR3 runs to 17 residues. Germline CDR1 and CDR2: MNHNS and SASEGT. The trim removed 7 bases at V and 7 bases at J, leaving 19 bases unmatched. CDR3 coding DNA: TGTGCCAGCACCTCTTTTATGGGACTAGCAGAAAGAGGGACCCAGTACTTC. Translating it yields CASTSFMGLAERGTQYF.

The table lists this clonotype with many counts. CDR3 sequence (DNA): TGTGCCAGCAGCTTAGCGTGGCGGGCTAGCACAGATACGCAGTATTTT. It encodes CASSLAWRASTDTQYF. The rearrangement links TRBV7-8 to TRBJ2-3, with D tentatively TRBD2 (5 bases). Germline assignment: CDR1 SGHVS and CDR2 FQNEAQ. Trimming took off 0 bases at V and 0 bases at J, with 10 bases between the two ends. CDR3 size: 16 residues. The complete variable domain, with remaining parts taken from reference TRBV7-8 and TRBJ2-3, reads GAGVSQSPRYKVAKRGQDVALRCDPISGHVSLFWYQQALGQGPEFLTYFQNEAQLDKSGLPSDRFFAERPEGSVSTLKIQRTQQEDSAVYLCASSLAWRASTDTQYFGPGTRLTVL.

The genes are TRBV20-1 and TRBJ2-7; tentative D call: TRBD1 (5 bases). The CDR3 totals 14 residues. Trimming shortened V by 0 bases and J by 1 base, and 10 bases separated the two germline ends. Germline CDR1 is DFQATT and CDR2 is SNEGSKA (reference sequence). CDR3 nucleotide sequence: TGCAGTGCTAGAGACGAGTCAGGGTCCTACGAGCAGTACTTC. It yields the protein CSARDESGSYEQYF.

This clonotype was seen more than once but under ten times. V is TRBV7-2 and J is TRBJ2-7, with a possible D match to TRBD2 (6 bases). Trimming cost V 4 bases and J 7 bases, with 17 bases left between them. Germline CDR1 reads SGHTA; CDR2 reads FQGNSA. The CDR3 sequence is 14 residues long. CDR3 sequence: CASSSPGETWEQYF. The CDR3 coding sequence is TGTGCCAGCAGCTCCCCGGGGGAGACGTGGGAGCAGTACTTC. Full variable domain (missing parts from reference TRBV7-2 and TRBJ2-7): GAGVSQSPSNKVTEKGKDVELRCDPISGHTALYWYRQSLGQGLEFLIYFQGNSAPDKSGLPSDRFSAERTGGSVSTLTIQRTQQEDSAVYLCASSSPGETWEQYFGPGTRLTVT.

The CDR3 DNA follows: TGTGCCAGCACCGGGGAATCTGAGACCCAGTACTTC. Its protein is CASTGESETQYF. The chain couples TRBV12-3 or TRBV12-4 to TRBJ2-5, with D perhaps matching TRBD2 (5 bases). This CDR3 has 12 amino acids. With 7 bases removed from V and 5 bases from J, the gap between germline ends came to 11 bases.

This clonotype was seen more than once but under ten times. The chain has TRBV10-3 and TRBJ1-3; tentative D call: TRBD1 (6 bases). V lost 3 bases and J lost 4, with 10 bases in between. The germline V gene has CDR1 ENHRY and CDR2 SYGVKD. The CDR3 is 14 residues long. CDR3 amino acids: CAISDGGRGNTIYF. The CDR3 nucleotides read TGTGCCATCAGTGACGGGGGCAGGGGAAACACCATATATTTT.

This clonotype was observed a handful of times. V is TRBV12-3 or TRBV12-4 and J is TRBJ2-2, with a possible D match to TRBD1 (6 bases). The ends were cut back, 6 bases at V and 6 bases at J, with 14 bases in the middle. The CDR3 runs 14 residues. The CDR3 coding sequence is TGTGCCAGCAGCCCCAACAGGGTCCCCGGGGAGCTGTTTTTT. This codes for CASSPNRVPGELFF.

This clonotype was recorded only once. The chain recombines TRBV25-1 with TRBJ2-5; perhaps TRBD2 as D (5 bases). V dropped 6 bases and J dropped 4 bases, with 12 bases sitting between them. The CDR3 is 13 amino acids. The germline V gene encodes CDR1 MGHDK and CDR2 SYGVNS. The CDR3 sequence: CASRKRDRETQYF. As DNA, the CDR3 is TGTGCCAGCAGAAAACGGGATCGAGAGACCCAGTACTTC. The full variable domain, in which reference TRBV25-1 and TRBJ2-5 provide the parts outside the CDR3, is EADIYQTPRYLVIGTGKKITLECSQTMGHDKMYWYQQDPGMELHLIHYSYGVNSTEKGDLSSESTVSRIRTEHFPLTLESARPSHTSQYLCASRKRDRETQYFGPGTRLLVL.

V usage is TRBV7-9 and J usage is TRBJ1-6; no reliable D call. V was shortened by 4 bases and J by 6 bases, with 13 bases between the two germline ends. The CDR3 runs 15 residues. Germline CDR1 SEHNR, CDR2 FQNEAQ (reference sequence). The CDR3 DNA follows: TGTGCCAGCAGCTCTAAGGCCAGGACTAATTCACCCCTCCACTTT. Residues: CASSSKARTNSPLHF.

In this sample, this clonotype turned up a few times. J is TRBJ2-3 and V is TRBV5-1; 7 bases agree with TRBD2. V dropped 4 bases and J dropped 4; count of bases not matched to a gene: 6. The CDR3 sequence is 14 residues long. Germline V gives CDR1 SGHRS, CDR2 YFSETQ. The CDR3 DNA follows: TGCGCCAGCAGCCCCGGACTAGTCCCAGATACGCAGTATTTT. Translation: CASSPGLVPDTQYF.

This chain connects TRBV5-6 to TRBJ2-4, with D possibly being TRBD2 (6 bases). This CDR3 comprises 14 residues. Trimming left V 4 bases short and J 0 bases short, with 8 bases between. The V gene's germline CDR1 is SGHDT and CDR2 YYEEEE. The CDR3 region has the DNA TGTGCCAGCAGCCGGGACTCAGCCAAAAACATTCAGTACTTC. Its protein is CASSRDSAKNIQYF.

The V call is TRBV12-3 or TRBV12-4, the J call TRBJ2-7, with D perhaps TRBD1 (6 bases). With 1 base removed from V and 2 bases from J, the gap between germline ends came to 9 bases. The CDR3 is made up of 14 amino acids. Written as DNA, the CDR3 is TGTGCCAGCAGTTTAGGGGACATAGCCTACGAGCAGTACTTC. This encodes CASSLGDIAYEQYF.

The chain is built from TRBV27 and TRBJ1-4; possible D gene TRBD1, 6 bases. The CDR3 has 14 residues. Germline values: CDR1 MNHEY, CDR2 SMNVEV (reference sequence). V was shortened by 5 bases and J by 4 bases, with 11 bases between the two germline ends. The CDR3 DNA reads TGTGCCAGCAGTCCAGACAGGAATAATGAAAAACTGTTTTTT. Protein: CASSPDRNNEKLFF.

This chain joins TRBV7-9 and TRBJ2-1, with TRBD1 matching over 9 bases. CDR3 size: 15 residues. Trimming cost V 2 bases and J 7 bases; bases outside gene matches: 6. Germline V lookup: CDR1 SEHNR, CDR2 FQNEAQ (reference sequence). The CDR3 DNA reads as TGTGCCAGCAGCTTATTCGGACAGGGGAGTAATGAGCAGTTCTTC. It translates to CASSLFGQGSNEQFF.

This clonotype appeared a few times. V is TRBV28 and J is TRBJ2-5; D is unclear. The germline V gene has CDR1 MDHEN and CDR2 SYDVKM. The CDR3 is 14 amino acids. Trimming shortened V by 8 bases and J by 0 bases, and 13 bases separated the two germline ends. The CDR3 DNA is TGTGCCAGCCAGATCACGGGCGACCAAGAGACCCAGTACTTC. Protein sequence: CASQITGDQETQYF.

The genes are TRBV20-1 and TRBJ1-3; D remains ambiguous. CDR1 DFQATT and CDR2 SNEGSKA come from the germline V gene (reference sequence). This CDR3 region has 11 residues. V was clipped by 3 bases and J by 3 bases, with 3 bases between them. The CDR3 nucleotides read TGCAGTGCTAGTGTTGGAAACACCATATATTTT. Amino acids: CSASVGNTIYF.

This chain joins TRBV5-6 and TRBJ2-7; D possibly corresponds to TRBD2 (6 bases). V was clipped by 0 bases and J by 4 bases, with 11 bases between them. Germline CDR1 and CDR2: SGHDT and YYEEEE. This CDR3 contains 14 residues. DNA of the CDR3: TGTGCCAGCAGCTTGGTGGGACTCGGTTACGAGCAGTACTTC. Its translation is CASSLVGLGYEQYF.

This clonotype was recorded at least ten times. This chain uses TRBV27 with TRBJ2-5; D uncertain. The germline gives CDR1 MNHEY, CDR2 SMNVEV (reference sequence). V was shortened by 6 bases and J by 3 bases, with 14 bases between the two germline ends. This CDR3 region has 14 residues. CDR3 DNA sequence: TGTGCCAGCAGCCGGGCCTCTTCAGAAGAGACCCAGTACTTC. Residues: CASSRASSEETQYF.